A single TCR beta chain is shown here with its context. This specimen belongs to a study of T cells after yellow fever vaccination. TCRdb processed the 5' RACE reads anew with MiXCR; each CDR3 protein has one entry. The data show approximately 550,000 distinct CDR3 sequences, around an eighth seen once. The CDR3 runs to 14 residues. V lost 0 bases, J lost 8 bases, and 3 bases stayed unmatched. The rearrangement uses TRBV12-3 or TRBV12-4 and TRBJ2-1, with 8 bases lining up with TRBD2. Specimen: PBMCs, collected on the day of the yellow fever booster vaccination. This clonotype was obtained from a man aged 25-40 years who received the YFV17D yellow fever vaccine. The CDR3 region is CASSLASGIDEQFF. DNA of the CDR3: TGTGCCAGCAGTTTAGCTAGCGGGATCGATGAGCAGTTCTTC.